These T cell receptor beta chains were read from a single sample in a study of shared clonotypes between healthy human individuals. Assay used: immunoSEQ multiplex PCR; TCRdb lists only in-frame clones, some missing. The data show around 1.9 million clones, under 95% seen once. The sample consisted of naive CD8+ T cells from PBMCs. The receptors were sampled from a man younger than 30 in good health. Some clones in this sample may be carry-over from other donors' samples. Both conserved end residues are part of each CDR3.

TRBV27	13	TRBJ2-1	CASGLASYNEQFF
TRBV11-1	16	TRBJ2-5	CASSPPLGGSEETQYF
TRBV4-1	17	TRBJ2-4	CASSHGRAQGAKNIQYF
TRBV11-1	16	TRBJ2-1	CASSLVPSGRYNEQFF
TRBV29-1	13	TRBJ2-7	CSVLFGFSYEQYF
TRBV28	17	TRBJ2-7	CASSLPTVRRSSYEQYF
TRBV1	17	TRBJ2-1	CTSSQDLWGTQKDEQFF
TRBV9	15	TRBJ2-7	CASSAGTSSSYEQYF
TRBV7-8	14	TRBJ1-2	CASSPDRVSYGYTF
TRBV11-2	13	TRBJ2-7	CASSLRLGYEQYF
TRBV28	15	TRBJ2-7	CASSLSTGRGYEQYF
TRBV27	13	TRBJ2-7	CASSLTGNYEQYF
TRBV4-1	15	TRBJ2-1	CASSQTRGMGNEQFF
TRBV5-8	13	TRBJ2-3	CASSFGATDTQYF
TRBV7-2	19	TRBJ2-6	CASSSKMGQGKSGANVLTF
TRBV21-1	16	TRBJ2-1	CASSKRASGAYNEQFF
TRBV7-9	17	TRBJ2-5	CASGSLGGQGARETQYF
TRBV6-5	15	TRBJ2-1	CASSYYGQGADEQFF
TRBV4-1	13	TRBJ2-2	CASSQKTYGELFF
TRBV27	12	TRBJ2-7	CASSTQGDEQYF
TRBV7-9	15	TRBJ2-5	CASSLYDVEGETQYF
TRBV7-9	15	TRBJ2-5	CASSHLAGNQETQYF
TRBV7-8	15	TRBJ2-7	CASTPTSGVTYEQYF
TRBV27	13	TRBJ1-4	CASSFQRGEKLFF